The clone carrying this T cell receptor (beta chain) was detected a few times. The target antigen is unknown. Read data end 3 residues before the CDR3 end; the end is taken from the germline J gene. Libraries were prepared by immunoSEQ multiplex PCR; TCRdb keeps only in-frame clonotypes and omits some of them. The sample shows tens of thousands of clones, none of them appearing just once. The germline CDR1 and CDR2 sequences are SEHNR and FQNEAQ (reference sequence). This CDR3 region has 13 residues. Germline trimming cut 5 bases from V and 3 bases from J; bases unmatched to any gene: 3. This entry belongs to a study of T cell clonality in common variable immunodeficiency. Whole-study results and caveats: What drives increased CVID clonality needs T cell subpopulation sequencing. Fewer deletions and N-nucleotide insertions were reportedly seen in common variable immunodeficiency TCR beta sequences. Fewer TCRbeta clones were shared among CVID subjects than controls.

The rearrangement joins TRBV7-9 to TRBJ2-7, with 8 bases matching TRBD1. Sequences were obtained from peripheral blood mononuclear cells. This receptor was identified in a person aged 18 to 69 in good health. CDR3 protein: CASSRGQGYEQYF. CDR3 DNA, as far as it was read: TGTGCCAGCAGCCGTGGACAGGGCTACGAG.